The present T cell receptor (beta chain) was sequenced within a study of CD8 T cells in Susac syndrome. The germline V gene has CDR1 DFQATT and CDR2 SNEGSKA (reference sequence). CDR3 length: 13 residues. The V segment lost 6 bases and the J segment 0 bases; nucleotides outside the gene matches: 3. With random hexamers, reverse transcription was performed on 0.5 to 1 ug of RNA. Each CDR3 protein is one row after TCRdb ran MiXCR on the immunoSEQ multiplex PCR reads. The profile shows just under 150,000 distinct CDR3 sequences, approximately 94% of them singletons. Material: CD4+ T cells from PBMCs. This chain joins TRBV20-1 and TRBJ1-1; the match to TRBD1 covers 8 bases. This receptor was obtained from a human donor in good health. DNA of the CDR3: TGCAGTGCCGGGACAGGATTGAACACTGAAGCTTTCTTT. It is translated as CSAGTGLNTEAFF.